The present TCR beta chain was sequenced within a study of blood T cell repertoires in COVID-19 (dated by TCRdb to the early 2020s). Broadly, across the study: The collaborator samples originated in the United States, Italy and Spain and spanned the acute and convalescent phases of COVID-19. The repertoires were released in a freely available public database intended as a resource for research on the immune response to SARS-CoV-2. The sample metadata nearly always contained a de-identified subject ID, COVID-19 status, age in years and sex. Where available, HLA class I and class II types were obtained from metadata supplied by the sample provider rather than from assay-based typing. The material from the prospective study consisted of cDNA or gDNA derived from T cells, B-cell-depleted T cells, or PBMCs. Samples came from the ongoing ImmuneRACE study (first 160 participants) plus 1,254 subjects from 6 global collaborators. Deeply sampled blood TCRbeta repertoires from subjects exposed to, actively infected with, or recovered from COVID-19 were included in the dataset.

Whole blood was collected in K2EDTA tubes by collaborating institutions according to the institutions' own protocols. Collaborator samples were shipped for TCRbeta analysis as frozen whole blood, isolated PBMCs, or DNA extracted from either sample type. To note about this clone: Its antigen is still unknown. Base qualities were left out, and no much larger clone turns up one base away.

Overall study results and their limits: How much clinical and demographic metadata was included differed by source and by participant, and the metadata was provided uncurated.

TCRbeta CDR3 regions were amplified from genomic DNA using the immunoSEQ Assay, a bias-controlled multiplex PCR. Concerning the study's data processing: The number of nucleated cells in each sample was estimated by amplification of reference gene primers within the assay. To quantify the absolute abundance of each unique TCRbeta CDR3 rearrangement, sequence reads were collapsed and filtered. For each sample, productive Simpson clonality was calculated by taking the square root of Simpson's diversity index across productive rearrangements. Held by TCRdb, this immuneACCESS table contains in-frame sequences only and omits some clones. Under half of the omission traces to an unresolved V gene where checked; the cause of the rest is unknown. V, J and clone size reflect that table, while D and trimming were determined from the DNA. The table for this sample lists about 360,000 clones; around 90% of them were counted only once. 3% of the sample belongs to the ten largest clones.

The TCR sequence derives from a human donor in a cohort sampled during active COVID-19. Sequencing used peripheral blood.

CDR3 region: CASSLVPGGRREGKLFF. The DNA sequence reads TGTGCCAGCAGCTTAGTCCCCGGGGGACGGAGGGAGGGAAAACTGTTTTTT. The chain employs TRBV7-8 and TRBJ1-4; a tentative D call is TRBD1 (5 bases match). CDR1 and CDR2, looked up from the germline V gene, are SGHVS and FQNEAQ. Trimming takes 1 base from V and 10 bases from J, and the germline ends sit 22 bases apart. Spanning cysteine to phenylalanine, the CDR3 consists of 17 amino acids. The read is trimmed to its CDR3 DNA, 51 bases read in frame from base 1.